The rows below give T cell receptor beta chains drawn from one sample of a study of shared clonotypes between healthy human individuals. The assay was immunoSEQ multiplex PCR, and TCRdb's table has in-frame clones only and misses some. The sample records some 790,000 clones, 55% to 80% being singletons. Sequencing was carried out using memory CD4+ T cells sorted from blood. Every receptor here comes from a woman in her 30s in good health. Both conserved end residues are part of each CDR3. D genes are given only for firm matches. Only some rows state a clone size, as once, few, many or a class for expanded clones.

V,J,size,D,CDR3,DNA
TRBV6-1,TRBJ2-3,-,-,CASSEAGKDTQYF,TGTGCCAGCAGTGAGGCAGGAAAGGATACGCAGTATTTT
TRBV11-2,TRBJ2-1,-,-,CASSLAGRRDNEQFF,TGTGCCAGCAGCCTGGCCGGGAGACGCGACAATGAGCAGTTCTTC
TRBV2,TRBJ2-6,-,-,CASSERLAISGANVLTF,TGTGCCAGCAGTGAGAGGCTAGCGATCTCTGGGGCCAACGTCCTGACTTTC
TRBV27,TRBJ2-7,-,-,CGERASVYEQYF,TGTGGCGAGAGGGCTAGCGTCTACGAGCAGTACTTC
TRBV7-8,TRBJ2-1,-,-,CASSLRDPRRRFF,TGTGCCAGCAGCTTAAGGGACCCCCGTCGGCGGTTCTTC
TRBV18,TRBJ1-3,-,-,CASSPGPGRGKNTIYF,TGTGCCAGCTCACCTGGGCCCGGACGGGGAAAAAACACCATATATTTT
TRBV28,TRBJ2-7,-,TRBD1,CASSRTGTGGYEQYF,TGTGCCAGCAGCCGAACCGGGACAGGCGGGTACGAGCAGTACTTC
TRBV6-1,TRBJ1-1,-,-,CASSVAGQFTEAFF,TGTGCCAGCAGTGTTGCCGGACAGTTCACTGAAGCTTTCTTT
TRBV7-9,TRBJ2-2,-,TRBD2,CASSSKTSGNTGELFF,TGTGCCAGCAGCTCAAAGACTAGCGGAAACACCGGGGAGCTGTTTTTT
TRBV6-1,TRBJ2-3,-,-,CASTRGSESTDTQYF,TGTGCCAGCACAAGAGGGAGTGAATCCACAGATACGCAGTATTTT
TRBV6-5,TRBJ2-7,-,-,CASSYTGGLGYEQYF,TGTGCCAGCAGTTACACCGGGGGTCTAGGCTACGAGCAGTACTTC
TRBV5-4,TRBJ2-1,once,TRBD2,CASYPGTSGTNEQFF,TGTGCCAGTTACCCCGGGACTAGCGGAACCAATGAGCAGTTCTTC
TRBV28,TRBJ2-7,-,TRBD1,CASAPDRVYEQYF,TGTGCCAGCGCCCCGGACAGGGTCTACGAGCAGTACTTC
TRBV28,TRBJ1-1,-,-,CASSLRPSTEAFF,TGTGCCAGCAGTTTAAGACCTAGCACTGAAGCTTTCTTT
TRBV7-3,TRBJ1-2,-,-,CASSLTPDRRYGYTF,TGTGCCAGCAGCTTAACACCGGACCGACGCTATGGCTACACCTTC
TRBV29-1,TRBJ2-4,-,-,CSVEDRGLAKNIQYF,TGCAGCGTTGAAGACAGGGGTTTAGCCAAAAACATTCAGTACTTC
TRBV6-1,TRBJ2-7,-,-,CASRSGFVAQYF,TGTGCCAGCCGATCGGGTTTTGTAGCCCAGTACTTC
TRBV28,TRBJ1-5,-,-,CASSLSYPEGNQPQHF,TGTGCCAGCAGTTTGTCCTACCCTGAGGGCAATCAGCCCCAGCATTTT
TRBV27,TRBJ2-7,-,-,CASSHQLQRPLYEQYF,TGTGCCAGCAGCCACCAGCTTCAGCGCCCACTCTACGAGCAGTACTTC
TRBV18,TRBJ2-7,few,-,CASSPGDRIYEQYF,TGTGCCAGCTCACCGGGAGACAGGATCTACGAGCAGTACTTC
TRBV9,TRBJ2-7,-,TRBD2,CASSIYGTSGGYEQYF,TGTGCCAGCAGCATCTACGGGACTAGCGGGGGGTACGAGCAGTACTTC
TRBV29-1,TRBJ2-2,-,-,CSVEVGGSFLTGELFF,TGCAGCGTTGAGGTCGGGGGTTCTTTCCTCACCGGGGAGCTGTTTTTT
TRBV19,TRBJ1-2,-,-,CASSIGVLRDGYTF,TGTGCCAGTAGTATAGGGGTGTTAAGGGATGGCTACACCTTC
TRBV19,TRBJ1-2,-,-,CASTSGEGLRLGGYTF,TGTGCCAGTACTAGCGGCGAGGGATTGCGCCTCGGTGGCTACACCTTC
TRBV19,TRBJ1-1,-,-,CASSIVRRGTEAFF,TGTGCCAGTAGTATAGTGCGAAGGGGGACTGAAGCTTTCTTT
TRBV5-6,TRBJ1-1,few,-,CASRSSNTEAFF,TGTGCCAGCAGGTCCTCGAACACTGAAGCTTTCTTT
TRBV9,TRBJ2-1,-,-,CASSVEGSANEQFF,TGTGCCAGCAGCGTAGAGGGTAGCGCAAATGAGCAGTTCTTC
TRBV30,TRBJ2-5,once,-,CACRKDWRQETQYF,TGTGCCTGCAGAAAAGACTGGCGACAAGAGACCCAGTACTTC
TRBV27,TRBJ2-1,-,-,CASSLSRSGYGPNEQFF,TGTGCCAGCAGTTTATCCAGGAGCGGATATGGACCCAATGAGCAGTTCTTC
TRBV7-2,TRBJ2-7,-,-,CASSQPGDEQYF,TGTGCCAGCAGCCAGCCCGGGGACGAGCAGTACTTC
TRBV5-1,TRBJ2-5,-,TRBD2,CASSTRTSGQETQYF,TGCGCCAGCTCGACTCGGACTAGCGGCCAAGAGACCCAGTACTTC
TRBV2,TRBJ2-2,-,TRBD2,CASSSGSEPGELFF,TGTGCCAGCAGTAGCGGGAGTGAGCCCGGGGAGCTGTTTTTT
TRBV5-1,TRBJ1-2,once,TRBD1,CASSHSRPGQGVRGYTF,TGCGCCAGCAGTCACTCACGACCGGGACAGGGGGTTCGTGGCTACACCTTC
TRBV7-9,TRBJ1-3,-,-,CASSLEGDTIYF,TGTGCCAGCAGCTTAGAGGGTGACACCATATATTTT
TRBV6-5,TRBJ2-7,-,TRBD1,CASSDRGRGEQYF,TGTGCCAGCAGTGACAGGGGGCGAGGTGAGCAGTACTTC
TRBV2,TRBJ2-1,few,TRBD1,CASRRGQGAREQFF,TGTGCCAGCAGGAGGGGACAGGGGGCCCGTGAGCAGTTCTTC
TRBV10-3,TRBJ2-7,-,-,CAITENSYEQYF,TGTGCCATCACAGAAAACTCCTACGAGCAGTACTTC
TRBV5-1,TRBJ2-3,once,-,CASSLVGSTDTQYF,TGCGCCAGCAGCTTGGTCGGTAGCACAGATACGCAGTATTTT
TRBV9,TRBJ1-3,-,TRBD1,CASSGPGGSGNTIYF,TGTGCCAGCAGCGGACCAGGGGGCTCTGGAAACACCATATATTTT
TRBV2,TRBJ2-1,-,-,CASTALPRTEQFF,TGTGCCAGCACGGCCCTCCCTCGAACAGAGCAGTTCTTC
TRBV2,TRBJ2-2,-,TRBD1,CASTGTAEFANTGELFF,TGTGCCAGCACCGGGACAGCCGAGTTCGCGAACACCGGGGAGCTGTTTTTT
TRBV9,TRBJ2-3,-,-,CASRVQDRSTDTQYF,TGTGCCAGCAGAGTGCAAGATAGAAGCACAGATACGCAGTATTTT
TRBV7-8,TRBJ1-1,-,-,CASHWGAGRDTEAFF,TGTGCCAGCCACTGGGGCGCCGGGAGGGACACTGAAGCTTTCTTT
TRBV11-2,TRBJ1-4,-,-,CASSLGSYPATNEKLFF,TGTGCCAGCAGCTTAGGATCGTATCCTGCAACTAATGAAAAACTGTTTTTT
TRBV5-1,TRBJ2-7,-,-,CASSLDRTYEQYF,TGCGCCAGCAGCTTGGACAGAACCTACGAGCAGTACTTC
TRBV10-3,TRBJ2-7,many,-,CAISELDSQYF,TGTGCCATCAGTGAGCTGGACTCCCAGTACTTC
TRBV4-1,TRBJ2-7,-,-,CASSQEGRSSLEQYF,TGCGCCAGCAGCCAAGAAGGGAGATCGAGTCTCGAGCAGTACTTC
TRBV7-6,TRBJ2-7,-,TRBD2,CASSLDRREFREQYF,TGTGCCAGCAGCTTAGACCGGCGGGAGTTCCGCGAGCAGTACTTC
TRBV18,TRBJ2-7,few,-,CASSGDGWSSYEQYF,TGTGCCAGCTCAGGGGATGGGTGGAGCTCCTACGAGCAGTACTTC
TRBV2,TRBJ1-1,-,-,CASTLGGQIEAFF,TGTGCCAGCACCCTTGGGGGTCAAATTGAAGCTTTCTTT
TRBV7-3,TRBJ2-7,-,TRBD2,CASSGTSGDEQYF,TGTGCCAGCTCAGGGACTAGCGGGGACGAGCAGTACTTC
TRBV7-2,TRBJ2-5,-,-,CASSPGTGQETQYF,TGTGCCAGCAGCCCAGGGACCGGCCAAGAGACCCAGTACTTC
TRBV6-5,TRBJ1-1,-,-,CASSALQITEAFF,TGTGCCAGCAGTGCACTACAGATCACTGAAGCTTTCTTT
TRBV11-2,TRBJ2-3,-,TRBD1,CASSFWDRVGTDTQYF,TGTGCCAGCAGCTTTTGGGACAGGGTAGGGACAGATACGCAGTATTTT
TRBV6-5,TRBJ2-7,once,TRBD2,CASSYSWAGGPHEQYF,TGTGCCAGCAGTTACTCGTGGGCGGGAGGGCCCCACGAGCAGTACTTC
TRBV2,TRBJ2-7,-,-,CASSVPSEILQLRYEQYF,TGTGCCAGCAGTGTCCCTTCTGAGATACTCCAACTACGGTACGAGCAGTACTTC
TRBV13,TRBJ2-2,-,TRBD1,CASSSTGGSGELFF,TGTGCCAGCAGCTCCACAGGGGGCAGCGGGGAGCTGTTTTTT
TRBV6-1,TRBJ2-3,-,-,CASSEVRGTDTQYF,TGTGCCAGCAGTGAAGTCCGGGGGACAGATACGCAGTATTTT
TRBV5-4,TRBJ2-7,-,-,CASSIPGTGTYEQYF,TGTGCCAGCAGCATACCCGGGACGGGCACCTACGAGCAGTACTTC
TRBV11-2,TRBJ1-2,-,-,CASSQRNDPVLPF,TGTGCCAGCAGCCAACGTAACGACCCGGTCCTCCCTTTC